A single sample gave rise to the 14 T cell receptor beta chains below, sequenced in a study of read filtering for tumor transcriptome and immune sequencing (dated by TCRdb to the early 2020s). Instrument on record: Illumina HiSeq 4000. TCR libraries were built from 400 to 450 ng RNA with the Immunoverse kit, using molecular barcoded adaptors covering alpha/delta and beta/gamma chains. The public reads were quality trimmed at Q25 with fastp and then assembled into clones with MiXCR by TCRdb, keeping productive beta chains. Entries that share a CDR3 protein sequence are merged under the most common genes and DNA. The sample records more than 100,000 distinct CDR3 sequences, less than 15% of which are singletons. Together, the top ten hold approximately 8% of the sample. The specimen was a population of CD138-negative cells sorted from bone marrow. This specimen's cell subset or site label, per the study, means: bone marrow mononuclear cells depleted of CD138+ plasma/myeloma cells by negative magnetic selection. These receptors came from a donor at least 40 years old with multiple myeloma.

The V gene is TRBV5-1, the J gene TRBJ2-5; 10 positions match TRBD2. J was trimmed by 7 bases and V by 4 bases; bases with no gene match: 10. CDR1 and CDR2 (germline): SGHRS, YFSETQ. CDR3 length equals 15 residues. In nucleotides, the CDR3 is TGCGCCAGCAGCGGCGGGAGCGGGAGGGCCCCGACCCAGTACTTC. The encoded protein is CASSGGSGRAPTQYF.

A remark on this clonotype: Relative to the germline gene, one junction end is altered; a read error may explain this. The chain recombines TRBV3-1 with TRBJ2-7; D ambiguous. The germline gives CDR1 LGHDT, CDR2 YNNKEL (reference sequence). This CDR3 spans 16 amino acids. The CDR3 nucleotides read TGTGCCAGCCGCCAAGACCGCAGTCCCGTGGGTTACGAGCAGTACTTC. As protein: CASRQDRSPVGYEQYF.

This clonotype showed up many times. The chain carries TRBV4-1 and TRBJ2-5; D not certain. This CDR3 comprises 17 residues. V was clipped by 0 bases and J by 2 bases, with 16 bases between them. Looked up from germline, CDR1 is MGHRA and CDR2 is YSYEKL. For the CDR3, the DNA is TGCGCCAGCAGCCAAGAGTCTAACTATCGAACGCAAGAGACCCAGTACTTC. Its protein is CASSQESNYRTQETQYF.

The chain carries TRBV29-1 and TRBJ2-3; D may be TRBD2 (5 bases). CDR3 length: 13 amino acids. The germline V gene has CDR1 SQVTM and CDR2 ANQGSEA. Trimming pared 4 bases from V and 2 bases from J, leaving 10 bases between. CDR3 sequence (DNA): TGCAGCGTTGGAGGGAGCCCCACAGATACGCAGTATTTT. Amino acid sequence: CSVGGSPTDTQYF.

This clonotype came up many times. The V gene is TRBV24-1, the J gene TRBJ2-1; TRBD2 aligns across 9 bases. The CDR3 is 16 amino acids. V was pared by 1 base and J by 7 bases, with 7 bases of the junction left unmatched. Germline CDR1 reads KGHDR; CDR2 reads SFDVKD. The CDR3: CATSDFGQAGGNEQFF. The CDR3 DNA is TGTGCCACCAGTGATTTTGGGCAAGCGGGAGGTAATGAGCAGTTCTTC.

This clonotype was counted ten times or more. The CDR3 reads CASRRTGTGALGGAETQYF. The CDR3 DNA reads as TGTGCCAGCAGGCGGACGGGGACAGGGGCCTTGGGGGGTGCGGAGACCCAGTACTTC. This chain links TRBV27 with TRBJ2-5, with 10 bases aligning to TRBD1. With V trimmed by 6 bases and J by 5 bases, 21 bases remained unmatched. Germline assignment: CDR1 MNHEY and CDR2 SMNVEV (reference sequence). The CDR3 extends over 19 amino acids.

This chain joins TRBV20-1 and TRBJ2-1; TRBD2 might be the D (5 bases). The CDR3 contains 14 residues. Germline CDR1 and CDR2: DFQATT and SNEGSKA (reference sequence). Here the CDR3 DNA reads TGCAGGGCCGGGGAGTCTAGCTCCTACAATGAGCAGTTCTTC. It is translated as CRAGESSSYNEQFF.

In its sample, this clonotype was seen many times. This chain uses TRBV5-1 with TRBJ2-1; D call uncertain. Between the trimmed V and J ends, which lost 9 bases and 4 bases, there was a span of 14 bases. This CDR3 has 13 residues. The germline CDR1 and CDR2 sequences are SGHRS and YFSETQ. The CDR3 region has the DNA TGCGCCACCAGTGATGGCGGTTACAATGAGCAGTTCTTC. It translates to CATSDGGYNEQFF. The entire variable domain, with the rest obtained from reference TRBV5-1 and TRBJ2-1, is as follows: KAGVTQTPRYLIKTRGQQVTLSCSPISGHRSVSWYQQTPGQGLQFLFEYFSETQRNKGNFPGRFSGRQFSNSRSEMNVSTLELGDSALYLCATSDGGYNEQFFGPGTRLTVL.

This clonotype has a count of ten or more. The V gene is TRBV6-6, the J gene TRBJ2-1, with 10 bases that match TRBD2. CDR3 length: 13 amino acids. Germline-derived CDR1 and CDR2 are MNHNY and SVGAGI (reference sequence). V shed 4 bases and J 8 bases; nucleotides not matched to a gene: 2. In nucleotides, the CDR3 is TGTGCCAGCAGTTCTAGCGGGAGCCATGAGCAGTTCTTC. It specifies CASSSSGSHEQFF.

This clonotype appeared a few times. This may arise from a read error, as a much more abundant clone is one base away. Here the CDR3 omits its conserved ending phenylalanine or tryptophan, so a read error is the likely source. The V gene is TRBV29-1, the J gene TRBJ2-5; no firm D call. This CDR3 is built from 10 residues. Germline CDR1 reads SQVTM; CDR2 reads ANQGSEA. Trimming pared 1 base from V and 9 bases from J, leaving 6 bases between. CDR3 coding DNA: TGCAGCGTTGAAGTTGTAGCCCAGTACTCC. It specifies CSVEVVAQYS.

This clonotype was detected many times. The chain recombines TRBV9 with TRBJ1-5; maybe TRBD1 (5 bases). This CDR3 comprises 15 residues. Germline V gene data show CDR1 as SGDLS and CDR2 as YYNGEE. Trimming took off 0 bases at V and 9 bases at J, with 16 bases between the two ends. The CDR3 bases are TGTGCCAGCAGCGTAGCTCCCGGGGGAGATGGGCCCCAGCATTTT. It yields the protein CASSVAPGGDGPQHF.

At least ten counts were recorded for this clonotype. The chain is built from TRBV3-1 and TRBJ1-1; no reliable D call. The CDR3 extends over 16 amino acids. Germline values: CDR1 LGHDT, CDR2 YNNKEL (reference sequence). The V end was cut by 1 base, the J end by 6 bases, with 18 bases between. CDR3 loop: CASSQVPGSRFAEAFF. The CDR3, as DNA: TGTGCCAGCAGCCAAGTGCCAGGCAGCAGGTTCGCTGAAGCTTTCTTT.

The table lists this clonotype with many counts. The rearrangement links TRBV5-1 to TRBJ2-1; 7 positions agree with TRBD2. V shed 0 bases and J 2 bases; nucleotides not matched to a gene: 2. The CDR3 has 15 amino acids. Germline CDR1 is SGHRS and CDR2 is YFSETQ. DNA of the CDR3: TGCGCCAGCAGCTTGGGACTAGCAGCCTACAATGAGCAGTTCTTC. Encoded protein: CASSLGLAAYNEQFF. The variable domain in full, completed from reference TRBV5-1 and TRBJ2-1, reads KAGVTQTPRYLIKTRGQQVTLSCSPISGHRSVSWYQQTPGQGLQFLFEYFSETQRNKGNFPGRFSGRQFSNSRSEMNVSTLELGDSALYLCASSLGLAAYNEQFFGPGTRLTVL.

This clonotype was seen a few times. A much larger clone sits a single nucleotide away, making a read error possible. The chain is built from TRBV6-2 or TRBV6-3 and TRBJ2-7, with TRBD1 matching 8 bases. V lost 6 bases, J lost 9 bases, and 22 bases stayed unmatched. This CDR3 has 17 residues. Looked up from germline, CDR1 is MNHEY and CDR2 is SVGEGT. This chain's CDR3 is CASRGAAGGSTGRVQYF. CDR3 in DNA: TGTGCCAGCAGAGGGGCGGCAGGGGGCTCAACCGGGCGGGTGCAGTACTTC.